This T cell receptor (beta chain) was retrieved from a study of tissue T cells after allogeneic stem cell transplantation. The table came from immunoSEQ multiplex PCR; TCRdb's copy has only in-frame clones and leaves some out. The sample has about 7,900 clones; 45% to 60% are singletons. Broader study findings: Limitations included a small, clinically heterogeneous cohort and limited sampling depth. Few T cell clones were shared across patients, but motif clusters showed tissue-specific shared signatures. In patients and mice, blood and spleen missed much of tissue repertoire.

As for time point: mouse harvest day 7 after allogeneic transplant. Mouse grafts combined 10^7 T-cell-depleted bone marrow cells with 10^6 splenic CD5+ T cells. On this clone itself: Its antigen is as yet unknown. Mouse names are used for the genes. The read ends 1 residue early relative to the CDR3; the germline J gene fills the gap.

Germline V gene lookup returns CDR1 KGHPV and CDR2 FQNQEV (reference sequence). V dropped 5 bases and J dropped 0 bases, with 7 bases sitting between them. This CDR3 spans 14 amino acids. The chain recombines TRBV26 with TRBJ1-4; D is perhaps TRBD1 (5 bases). Sequenced input: gut tissue. This sequence originates from a female BALB/c mouse given C57BL/6 T cells with graft-versus-host disease after an allogeneic hematopoietic cell transplant. CDR3 residues: CASSKTVSNERLFF. CDR3 DNA (partial): TGTGCCAGCAGTAAGACAGTTTCCAACGAAAGATTATTT.